Presented here are 14 T cell receptor beta chains from one specimen sequenced in a study of shared clonotypes between healthy human individuals. Generated by immunoSEQ multiplex PCR, the TCRdb table keeps only in-frame clones and is missing some. The profile covers under 2.5 million clones, with around 93% appearing a single time and around 0.38% taken by the ten largest. Sequenced sample: naive CD4+ T cells from PBMCs. This sample's subset: CD45RA+ positively selected. These TCRs come from a young man in good health. Some clones in this sample may be carry-over from other donors' samples.

The chain couples TRBV27 to TRBJ2-7; TRBD1 agrees at 10 bases. Trimming cost V 8 bases and J 0 bases; bases outside gene matches: 4. Germline V CDR1 and CDR2: MNHEY, SMNVEV (reference sequence). The CDR3 has 14 residues. The CDR3 coding sequence is TGTGCCAGCGGCCGGGACAGGGGCTCCTACGAGCAGTACTTC. This gives the protein CASGRDRGSYEQYF.

CDR3 in DNA: TGTGCCTGGAGCCGGACAGGGGGCAGAGAGACCCAGTACTTC. Protein: CAWSRTGGRETQYF. This chain connects TRBV30 to TRBJ2-5, with TRBD1 identical over 11 bases. The ends lost 3 bases at V and 4 bases at J; junction bases unmatched: 4. Looked up from germline, CDR1 is GTSNPN and CDR2 is SVGIG (reference sequence). The CDR3 runs to 14 residues.

The chain joins TRBV28 to TRBJ2-2; 8 bases are shared with TRBD2. J lost 4 bases, V lost 6 bases, and 4 bases had no gene match. CDR3 size: 14 residues. Germline CDR1 reads MDHEN; CDR2 reads SYDVKM. The CDR3 nucleotides are TGTGCCAGCAGGCCAGCGGGAGTCACCGGGGAGCTGTTTTTT. It is translated as CASRPAGVTGELFF.

This clone was detected only a few times. The same CDR3 can be traced to other DNA sequences in this sample. The chain carries TRBV5-1 and TRBJ1-1; D not certain. Trimming stripped 0 bases from V and 2 bases from J, with 5 bases between. CDR1 and CDR2 (germline): SGHRS, YFSETQ. This CDR3 region has 13 residues. The CDR3 spells CASSLGLNTEAFF. The CDR3 bases are TGCGCCAGCAGCTTGGGCCTTAACACTGAAGCTTTCTTT.

Worth noting for this clone: Other DNA sequences within the sample encode an identical CDR3. This rearrangement joins TRBV5-1 to TRBJ2-2; 9 positions agree with TRBD2. There are 15 residues in the CDR3. J gave up 2 bases and V 2 bases, and 1 base lay outside the gene matches. Germline V gives CDR1 SGHRS, CDR2 YFSETQ. The CDR3 bases are TGCGCCAGCAGCTTTAGCGGGAGAAACACCGGGGAGCTGTTTTTT. Translated: CASSFSGRNTGELFF. Filled out from reference TRBV5-1 and TRBJ2-2, the complete variable domain reads KAGVTQTPRYLIKTRGQQVTLSCSPISGHRSVSWYQQTPGQGLQFLFEYFSETQRNKGNFPGRFSGRQFSNSRSEMNVSTLELGDSALYLCASSFSGRNTGELFFGEGSRLTVL.

The V gene is TRBV28, the J gene TRBJ1-1; no definite D call. The V gene lost 10 bases and the J gene lost 4 bases, with 1 base spanning the gap. The CDR3 sequence is 8 residues long. Germline V gene sequence: CDR1 MDHEN, CDR2 SYDVKM. The CDR3 nucleotides read TGTGCCACCACTGAAGCTTTCTTT. It specifies CATTEAFF.

The gene calls are TRBV4-3 and TRBJ1-2, with unresolved D. The germline V gene encodes CDR1 LGHNA and CDR2 YSLEER. This CDR3 spans 14 amino acids. V dropped 3 bases and J dropped 4 bases, with 12 bases sitting between them. CDR3 sequence reads: CASSQLVDSYGYTF. The CDR3 region has the DNA TGCGCCAGCAGCCAGCTCGTCGACTCCTATGGCTACACCTTC.

The rearrangement joins TRBV27 to TRBJ1-5; the match to TRBD1 covers 7 bases. Trimming cost V 4 bases and J 4 bases; bases outside gene matches: 13. The germline V gene has CDR1 MNHEY and CDR2 SMNVEV (reference sequence). The CDR3 sequence is 17 residues long. The CDR3 loop reads CASSSLNRGVGNQPQHF. As DNA, the CDR3 is TGTGCCAGCAGTTCCCTCAACAGGGGAGTGGGAAATCAGCCCCAGCATTTT.

The chain couples TRBV28 to TRBJ1-1; TRBD1 matches 12 bases. Germline V gene sequence: CDR1 MDHEN, CDR2 SYDVKM. Trimming at V came to 6 bases and at J to 6 bases, leaving 11 bases not matched to a gene. The CDR3 has 16 residues. The CDR3 region is CASSTRDRGRVAEAFF. The CDR3 region has the DNA TGTGCCAGCAGCACAAGGGACAGGGGGCGGGTGGCTGAAGCTTTCTTT.

The rearrangement links TRBV6-1 to TRBJ1-5; D not certain. V lost 2 bases, J lost 0 bases, and 2 bases lay in between. The germline V gene has CDR1 MNHNS and CDR2 SASEGT. The CDR3 is 13 amino acids. The CDR3 nucleotides are TGTGCCAGCAGTGAACTTAGCAATCAGCCCCAGCATTTT. It specifies CASSELSNQPQHF.

The chain carries TRBV30 and TRBJ2-4, with 9 positions matching TRBD1. Per the germline V gene, CDR1 is GTSNPN and CDR2 is SVGIG (reference sequence). The CDR3 runs 14 residues. The trim removed 6 bases at V and 7 bases at J, leaving 10 bases unmatched. DNA of the CDR3: TGTGCCTGCCGGGACAGGGTGGTTTGGAACATTCAGTACTTC. Translated: CACRDRVVWNIQYF.

This chain joins TRBV19 and TRBJ2-1; weak D call: TRBD2 (6 bases). The germline V gene encodes CDR1 LNHDA and CDR2 SQIVND (reference sequence). The germline V and J ends were trimmed by 5 bases and 6 bases, with 14 bases remaining between them. CDR3 length equals 14 residues. The DNA for the CDR3 is TGTGCCAGTAGTGCGTCTAGCGTCAGCAATGAGCAGTTCTTC. Amino acids: CASSASSVSNEQFF.

The rearrangement joins TRBV28 to TRBJ2-7; TRBD1 might be the D (5 bases). The germline V gene encodes CDR1 MDHEN and CDR2 SYDVKM. CDR3 length equals 15 residues. V dropped 2 bases and J dropped 5 bases, with 16 bases sitting between them. The CDR3 DNA sequence: TGTGCCAGCAGTTTAATAAATGGTCAGGGCCACGAGCAGTACTTC. Its translation is CASSLINGQGHEQYF.

This clone appeared a few times. Other DNA sequences of this sample code for an identical CDR3. The chain combines TRBV28 with TRBJ1-5; 10 nucleotides align to TRBD1. J lost 4 bases, V lost 5 bases, and 2 bases had no gene match. CDR3 length: 14 amino acids. Germline loops: CDR1 MDHEN, CDR2 SYDVKM. CDR3 in DNA: TGTGCCAGCAGTACGGGACAGGGGAATCAGCCCCAGCATTTT. This codes for CASSTGQGNQPQHF.